The sequence of this TCR beta chain was determined in a study of PD-L1 blockade in urothelial cancer. About the study: Men with urothelial cancer arising in the bladder made up twenty-five of 29 patients. Median blood clonality was around 0.08, with 75,000 to 100,000 unique TCRs. Treatment start was followed by blood analysis at 3 weeks (second dose) and again at 6 weeks.

The data were produced by immunoSEQ multiplex PCR, yet TCRdb's version contains in-frame clones alone and is incomplete. The table lists roughly 120,000 clones, 84% of them singletons. The time point: pretreatment peripheral blood. The CDR3 extends over 13 amino acids. V was shortened by 6 bases and J by 1 base, with 9 bases between the two germline ends. Germline CDR1 MNHEY, CDR2 SVGAGI. Specimen: PBMCs, collected around atezolizumab (anti-PD-L1) treatment. The rearrangement uses TRBV6-5 and TRBJ1-1; D gene uncertain. The sequence was collected from a man aged 50-60 years with urothelial cancer. The CDR3 sequence: CASRAPGNTEAFF. The CDR3 nucleotides are TGTGCCAGCAGGGCCCCAGGGAACACTGAAGCTTTCTTT.